Described below is a single T cell receptor beta chain sequence and its context. Assay: immunoSEQ multiplex PCR; the TCRdb copy retains only in-frame clones and omits some. Of 2 million to 2.5 million clones listed, 85% to 95% are singletons. CDR3 length: 14 residues. Germline V lookup: CDR1 MDHEN, CDR2 SYDVKM. Trimming cost V 5 bases and J 0 bases, with 8 bases left between them. This specimen belongs to a study of shared clonotypes between healthy human individuals. The genes are TRBV28 and TRBJ2-1; no clear D gene. Sequenced sample: naive CD4+ T cells from PBMCs. Subset given: CD45RA+ positively selected. This TCR came from a man in his late teens or twenties in good health. Some clones in this sample may be carry-over from other donors' samples. The CDR3 coding sequence is TGTGCCAGCAGTCCAAGCACCTCCTACAATGAGCAGTTCTTC. Protein: CASSPSTSYNEQFF. Combining the CDR3 with reference TRBV28 and TRBJ2-1 gives the whole variable domain DVKVTQSSRYLVKRTGEKVFLECVQDMDHENMFWYRQDPGLGLRLIYFSYDVKMKEKGDIPEGYSVSREKKERFSLILESASTNQTSMYLCASSPSTSYNEQFFGPGTRLTVL.